This T cell receptor (beta chain) was identified in a study of regulatory T cells in long-lasting Graves disease. This CDR3 spans 13 amino acids. Per the germline V gene, CDR1 is SGHRS and CDR2 is YFSETQ. V gave up 7 bases and J gave up 1 base; unmatched junction bases: 3. The time point here: persistent/refractory GD, antithyroid drugs over 5 years with positive TRAb. Extracted RNA from PBMCs served as the source of the TCR library. Study-wide results and limits: New patients shared fewer public clonotypes (around 880) than persistent patients did (approximately 2,700). Persistent Graves' patients possessed reduced TCR diversity relative to recently diagnosed ones. Persistent disease favored TRBV28, TRBJ1-2 and TRBJ2-5.

Both iRepertoire HTBI primers and Arm-PCR of CDR3 regions were used to build the TCR beta libraries. TCRdb re-called the multiplex PCR reads through MiXCR, storing one row per CDR3 protein. The sample has fewer than 400,000 distinct CDR3 sequences, about 20% seen once. For this clonotype: Its specificity is not known.

This rearrangement joins TRBV5-1 to TRBJ2-7, with 9 bases identical to TRBD2. The sequence derives from a female donor with Graves disease. This specimen was peripheral blood mononuclear cells (PBMCs), taken when the disease was refractory, from a patient treated with antithyroid drugs. The CDR3 coding sequence is TGCGCCAGCTCTAGCGGGATGTCCTACGAGCAGTACTTC. The encoded protein is CASSSGMSYEQYF.